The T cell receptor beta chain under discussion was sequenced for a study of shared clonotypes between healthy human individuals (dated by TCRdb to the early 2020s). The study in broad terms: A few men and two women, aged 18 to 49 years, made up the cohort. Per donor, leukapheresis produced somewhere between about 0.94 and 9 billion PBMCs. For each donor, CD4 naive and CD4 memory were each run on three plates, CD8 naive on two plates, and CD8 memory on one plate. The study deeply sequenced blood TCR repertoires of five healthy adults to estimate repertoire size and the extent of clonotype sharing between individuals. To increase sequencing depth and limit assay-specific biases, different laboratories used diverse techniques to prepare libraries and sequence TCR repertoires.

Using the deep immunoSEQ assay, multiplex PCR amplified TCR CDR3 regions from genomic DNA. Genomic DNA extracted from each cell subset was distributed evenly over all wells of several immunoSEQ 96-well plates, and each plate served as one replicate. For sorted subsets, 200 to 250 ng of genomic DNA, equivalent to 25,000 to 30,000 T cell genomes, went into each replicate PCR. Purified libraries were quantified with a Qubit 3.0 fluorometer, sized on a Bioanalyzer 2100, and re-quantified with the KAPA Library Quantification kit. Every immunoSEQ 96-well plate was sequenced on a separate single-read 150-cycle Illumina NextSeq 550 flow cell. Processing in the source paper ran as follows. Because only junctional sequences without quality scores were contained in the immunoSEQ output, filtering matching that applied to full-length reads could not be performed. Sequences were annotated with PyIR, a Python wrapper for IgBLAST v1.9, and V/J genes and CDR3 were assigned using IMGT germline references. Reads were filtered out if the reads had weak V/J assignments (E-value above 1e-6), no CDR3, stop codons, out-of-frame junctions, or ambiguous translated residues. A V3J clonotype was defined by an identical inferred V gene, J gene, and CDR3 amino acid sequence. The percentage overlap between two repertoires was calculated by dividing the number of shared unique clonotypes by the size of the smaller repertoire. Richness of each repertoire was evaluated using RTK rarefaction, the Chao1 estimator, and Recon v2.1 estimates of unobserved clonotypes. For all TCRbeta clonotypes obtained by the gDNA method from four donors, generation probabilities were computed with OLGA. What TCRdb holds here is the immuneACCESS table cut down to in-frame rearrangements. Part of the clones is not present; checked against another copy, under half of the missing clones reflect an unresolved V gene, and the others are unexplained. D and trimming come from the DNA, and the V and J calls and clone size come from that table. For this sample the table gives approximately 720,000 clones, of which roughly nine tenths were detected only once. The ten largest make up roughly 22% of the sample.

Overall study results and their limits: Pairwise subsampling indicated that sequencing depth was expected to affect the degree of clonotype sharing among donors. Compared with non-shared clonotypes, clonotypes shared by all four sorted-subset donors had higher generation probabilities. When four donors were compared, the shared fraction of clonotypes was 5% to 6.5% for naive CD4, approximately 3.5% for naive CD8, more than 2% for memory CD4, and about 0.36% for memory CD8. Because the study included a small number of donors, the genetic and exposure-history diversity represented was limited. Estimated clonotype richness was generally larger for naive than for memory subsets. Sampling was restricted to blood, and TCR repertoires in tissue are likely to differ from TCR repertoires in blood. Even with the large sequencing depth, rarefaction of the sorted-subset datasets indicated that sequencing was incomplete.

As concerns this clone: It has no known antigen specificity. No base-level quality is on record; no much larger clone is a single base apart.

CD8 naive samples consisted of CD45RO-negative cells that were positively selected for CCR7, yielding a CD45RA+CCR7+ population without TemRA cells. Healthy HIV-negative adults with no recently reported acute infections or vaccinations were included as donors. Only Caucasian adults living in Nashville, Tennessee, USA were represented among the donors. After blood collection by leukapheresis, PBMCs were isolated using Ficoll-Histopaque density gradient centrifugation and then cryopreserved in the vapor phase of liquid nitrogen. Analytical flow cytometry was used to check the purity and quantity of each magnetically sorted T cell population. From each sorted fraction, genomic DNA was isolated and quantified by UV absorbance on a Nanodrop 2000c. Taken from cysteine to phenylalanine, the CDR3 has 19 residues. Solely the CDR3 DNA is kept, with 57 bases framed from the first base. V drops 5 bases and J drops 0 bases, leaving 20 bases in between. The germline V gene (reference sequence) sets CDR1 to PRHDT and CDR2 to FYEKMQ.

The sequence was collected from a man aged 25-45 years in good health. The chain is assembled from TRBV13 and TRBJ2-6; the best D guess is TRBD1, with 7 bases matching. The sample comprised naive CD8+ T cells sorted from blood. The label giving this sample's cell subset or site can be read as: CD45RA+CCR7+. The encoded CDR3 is CASSLTGEGGRSGANVLTF. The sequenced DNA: TGTGCCAGCAGCCTGACGGGGGAAGGGGGCCGCTCTGGGGCCAACGTCCTGACTTTC.